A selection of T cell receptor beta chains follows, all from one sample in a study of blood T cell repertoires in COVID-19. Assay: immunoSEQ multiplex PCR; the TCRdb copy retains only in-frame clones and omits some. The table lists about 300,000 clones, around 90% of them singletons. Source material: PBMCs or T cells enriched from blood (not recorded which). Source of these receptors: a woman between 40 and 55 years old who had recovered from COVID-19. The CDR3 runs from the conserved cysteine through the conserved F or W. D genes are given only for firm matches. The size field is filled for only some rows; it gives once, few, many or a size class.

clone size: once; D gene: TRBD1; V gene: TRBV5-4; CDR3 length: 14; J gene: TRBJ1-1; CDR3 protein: CASSTRDRGTEAFF; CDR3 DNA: TGTGCCAGCAGCACCCGGGACAGGGGAACTGAAGCTTTCTTT
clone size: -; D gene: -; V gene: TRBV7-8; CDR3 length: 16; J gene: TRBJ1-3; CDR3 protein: CASSLQGTHSGNTIYF; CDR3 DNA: TGTGCCAGCAGCTTACAGGGTACTCACTCTGGAAACACCATATATTTT
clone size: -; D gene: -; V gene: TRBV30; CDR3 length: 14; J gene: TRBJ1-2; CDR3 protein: CAWSPGGAGFGYTF; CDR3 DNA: TGTGCCTGGAGTCCTGGAGGGGCGGGATTTGGCTACACCTTC
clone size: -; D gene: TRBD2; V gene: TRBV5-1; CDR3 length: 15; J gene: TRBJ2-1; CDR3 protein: CASSLRGGPVDEQFF; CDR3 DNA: TGCGCCAGCAGCTTGCGGGGAGGGCCGGTAGATGAGCAGTTCTTC
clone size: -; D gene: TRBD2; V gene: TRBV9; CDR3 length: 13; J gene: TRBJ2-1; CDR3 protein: CASSVVAGGPQFF; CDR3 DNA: TGTGCCAGCAGCGTAGTAGCGGGAGGGCCCCAGTTCTTC
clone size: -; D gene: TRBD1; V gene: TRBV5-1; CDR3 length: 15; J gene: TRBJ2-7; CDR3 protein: CASSTSGTGSGEQYF; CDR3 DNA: TGCGCCAGCAGCACCTCCGGGACAGGGTCTGGTGAGCAGTACTTC
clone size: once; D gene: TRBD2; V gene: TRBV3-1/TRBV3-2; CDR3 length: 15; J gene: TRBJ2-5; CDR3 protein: CASSQFPGEGETQYF; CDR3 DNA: TGTGCCAGCAGCCAATTCCCGGGGGAGGGAGAGACCCAGTACTTC
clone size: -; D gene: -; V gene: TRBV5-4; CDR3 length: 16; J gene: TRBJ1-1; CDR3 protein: CASSPWKNLPGTEAFF; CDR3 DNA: TGTGCCAGCAGCCCCTGGAAGAATTTACCGGGAACTGAAGCTTTCTTT
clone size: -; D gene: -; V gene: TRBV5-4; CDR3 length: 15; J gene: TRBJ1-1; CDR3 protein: CASSLSGHANTEAFF; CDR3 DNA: TGTGCCAGCAGCTTGAGCGGGCACGCGAACACTGAAGCTTTCTTT
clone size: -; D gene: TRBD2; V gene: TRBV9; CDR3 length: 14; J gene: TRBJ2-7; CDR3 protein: CASSFGRSSYEQYF; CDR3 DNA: TGTGCCAGCAGCTTCGGGAGGAGCTCCTACGAGCAGTACTTC
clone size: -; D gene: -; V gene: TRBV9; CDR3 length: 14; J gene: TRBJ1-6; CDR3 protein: CASSGTVGNSPLHF; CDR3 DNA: TGTGCCAGCAGCGGGACAGTTGGTAATTCACCCCTCCACTTT
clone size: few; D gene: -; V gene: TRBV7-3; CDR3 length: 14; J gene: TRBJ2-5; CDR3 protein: CASSLRPAAQTQYF; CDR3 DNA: TGTGCCAGCAGCCTTAGACCAGCGGCGCAGACCCAGTACTTC
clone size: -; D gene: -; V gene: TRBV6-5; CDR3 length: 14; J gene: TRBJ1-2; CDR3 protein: CASSYSSLNYGYTF; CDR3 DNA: TGTGCCAGCAGTTATTCGTCGTTGAACTATGGCTACACCTTC
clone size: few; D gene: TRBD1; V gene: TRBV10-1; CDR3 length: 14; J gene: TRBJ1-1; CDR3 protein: CASPMGQGDTEAFF; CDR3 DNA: TGCGCCAGCCCGATGGGACAGGGGGATACTGAAGCTTTCTTT
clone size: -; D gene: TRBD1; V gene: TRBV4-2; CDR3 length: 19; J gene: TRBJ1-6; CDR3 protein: CASSQVSRDRGRIDSPLHF; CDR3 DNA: TGTGCCAGCAGCCAAGTTTCGAGGGACAGGGGCAGGATTGATTCACCCCTCCACTTT
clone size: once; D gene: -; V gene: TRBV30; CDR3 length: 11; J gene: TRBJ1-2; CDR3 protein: CAYTQGYGYTF; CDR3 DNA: TGTGCTTATACGCAGGGCTATGGCTACACCTTC
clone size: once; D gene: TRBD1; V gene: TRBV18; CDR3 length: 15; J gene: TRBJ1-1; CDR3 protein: CASSLRDRGGTEAFF; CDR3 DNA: TGTGCCAGCTCACTCCGGGACAGGGGTGGGACTGAAGCTTTCTTT
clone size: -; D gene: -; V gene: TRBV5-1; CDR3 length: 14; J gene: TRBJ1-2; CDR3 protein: CASSLADRERGYTF; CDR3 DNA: TGCGCCAGCAGCTTGGCCGATCGCGAGCGTGGCTACACCTTC
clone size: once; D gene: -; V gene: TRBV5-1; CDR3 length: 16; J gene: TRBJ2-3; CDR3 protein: CASSLEAGPPADTQYF; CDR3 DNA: TGCGCCAGCAGCTTGGAGGCGGGGCCCCCCGCAGATACGCAGTATTTT
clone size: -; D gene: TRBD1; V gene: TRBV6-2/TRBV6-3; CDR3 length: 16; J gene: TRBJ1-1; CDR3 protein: CASSYQAGGAWGEAFF; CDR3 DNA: TGTGCCAGCAGTTACCAGGCAGGGGGCGCGTGGGGTGAAGCTTTCTTT
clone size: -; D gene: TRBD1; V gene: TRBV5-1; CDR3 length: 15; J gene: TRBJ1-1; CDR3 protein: CASSLQRQGLTEAFF; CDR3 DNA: TGCGCCAGCAGCCTCCAACGACAGGGACTCACTGAAGCTTTCTTT
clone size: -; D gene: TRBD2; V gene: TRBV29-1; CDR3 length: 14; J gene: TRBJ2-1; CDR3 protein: CSVETPSGRTRQFF; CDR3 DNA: TGCAGCGTTGAAACCCCTAGCGGGAGAACACGACAGTTCTTC
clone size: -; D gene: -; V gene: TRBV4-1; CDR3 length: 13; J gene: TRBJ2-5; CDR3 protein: CASSSKSGETQYF; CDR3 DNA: TGCGCCAGCAGCAGCAAGTCGGGAGAGACCCAGTACTTC
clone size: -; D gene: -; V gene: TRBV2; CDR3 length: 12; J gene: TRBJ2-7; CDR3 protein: CASSDISYEQYF; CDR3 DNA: TGTGCCAGCAGCGACATCTCCTACGAGCAGTACTTC
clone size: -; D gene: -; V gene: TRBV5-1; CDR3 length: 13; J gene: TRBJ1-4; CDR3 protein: CASKGTTNEKLFF; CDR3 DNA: TGCGCCAGCAAGGGGACAACTAATGAAAAACTGTTTTTT
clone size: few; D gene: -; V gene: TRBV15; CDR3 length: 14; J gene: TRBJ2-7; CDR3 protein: CATSRDRQAYEQYF; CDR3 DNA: TGTGCCACCAGCAGAGATAGGCAGGCTTACGAGCAGTACTTC
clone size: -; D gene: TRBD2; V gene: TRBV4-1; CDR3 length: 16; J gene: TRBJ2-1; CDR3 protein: CASSKTTSGTYNEQFF; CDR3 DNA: TGCGCCAGCAGTAAAACCACTAGCGGGACCTACAATGAGCAGTTCTTC
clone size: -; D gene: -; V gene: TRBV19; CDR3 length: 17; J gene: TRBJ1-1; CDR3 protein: CASNQLRSGKGDTEAFF; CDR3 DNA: TGTGCCAGTAATCAACTGAGGTCGGGCAAGGGGGACACTGAAGCTTTCTTT
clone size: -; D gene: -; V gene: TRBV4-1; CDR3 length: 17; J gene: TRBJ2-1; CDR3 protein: CASSQGRAFSSYNEQFF; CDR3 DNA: TGCGCCAGCAGCCAAGGCCGCGCCTTTAGCTCCTACAATGAGCAGTTCTTC
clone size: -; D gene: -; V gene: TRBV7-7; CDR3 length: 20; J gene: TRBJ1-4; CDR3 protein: CASSLVGGAAPRATNEKLFF; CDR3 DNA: TGTGCTAGCAGCTTAGTTGGAGGGGCAGCTCCCCGTGCAACTAATGAAAAACTGTTTTTT
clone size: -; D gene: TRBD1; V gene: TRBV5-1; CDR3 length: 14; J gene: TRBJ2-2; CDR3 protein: CASMGTVNTGELFF; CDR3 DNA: TGCGCCAGCATGGGGACAGTGAACACCGGGGAGCTGTTTTTT
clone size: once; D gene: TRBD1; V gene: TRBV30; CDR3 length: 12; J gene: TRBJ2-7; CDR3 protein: CAWGGQVGEQYF; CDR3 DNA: TGTGCCTGGGGGGGACAGGTCGGTGAGCAGTACTTC
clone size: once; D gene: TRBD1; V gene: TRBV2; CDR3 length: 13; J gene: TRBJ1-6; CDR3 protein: CATSGTGSGPLHF; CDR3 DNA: TGTGCCACCAGCGGGACAGGGTCAGGACCCCTCCACTTT
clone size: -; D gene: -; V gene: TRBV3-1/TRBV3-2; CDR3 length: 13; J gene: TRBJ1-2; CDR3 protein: CASSIQASLGYTF; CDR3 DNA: TGTGCCAGCTCCATACAGGCGAGCTTGGGCTACACCTTC
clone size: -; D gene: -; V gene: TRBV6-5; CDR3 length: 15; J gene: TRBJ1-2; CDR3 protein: CASSYSGGAQYGYTF; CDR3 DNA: TGTGCCAGCAGTTACTCGGGGGGGGCGCAGTATGGCTACACCTTC
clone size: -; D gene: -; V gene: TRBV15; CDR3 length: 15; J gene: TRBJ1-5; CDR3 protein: CATSLKLSSNQPQHF; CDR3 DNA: TGTGCCACCTCCTTAAAGCTATCTTCCAATCAGCCCCAGCATTTT
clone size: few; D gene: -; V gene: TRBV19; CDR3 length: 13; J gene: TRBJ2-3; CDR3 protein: CATRGVSTDTQYF; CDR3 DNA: TGTGCCACCAGGGGGGTTAGCACAGATACGCAGTATTTT
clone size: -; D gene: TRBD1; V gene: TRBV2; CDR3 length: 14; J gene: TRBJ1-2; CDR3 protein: CASNAQGVGGGYTF; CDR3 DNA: TGTGCCAGCAATGCGCAGGGGGTCGGCGGTGGCTACACCTTC
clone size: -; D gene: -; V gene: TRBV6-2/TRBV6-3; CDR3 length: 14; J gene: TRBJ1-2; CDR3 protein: CASSYPGGGYGYTF; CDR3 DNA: TGTGCCAGCAGTTACCCCGGGGGAGGCTATGGCTACACCTTC
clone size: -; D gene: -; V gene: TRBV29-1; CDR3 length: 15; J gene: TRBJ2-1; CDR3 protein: CSVEEDYSSYNEQFF; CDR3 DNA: TGCAGCGTTGAAGAGGACTATAGCTCCTACAATGAGCAGTTCTTC
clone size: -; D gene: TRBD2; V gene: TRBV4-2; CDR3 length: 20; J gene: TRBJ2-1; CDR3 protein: CASSPRGLAGELLSYNEQFF; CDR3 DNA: TGTGCCAGCAGCCCCAGAGGGCTAGCGGGCGAACTGCTATCCTACAATGAGCAGTTCTTC